Below, one TCR beta chain is given with its context. The target antigen is unknown. The data belong to a study of blood T cells in healthy people across ages. Study-level information: There was about one barcoded beta molecule captured by template switching per two T cells.

Through a sample-barcoded 5' primer and a J-beta primer mix, a second PCR was run for roughly 6 to 11 cycles. From the 5' RACE reads, TCRdb called clonotypes with MiXCR, one entry per CDR3 protein. The table has about 2 million distinct CDR3 sequences, 49% seen once. Study observations and caveats: The unsorted PBMCs prevented any conclusive comparison of naive versus antigen-experienced cells.

Between the trimmed V and J ends, which lost 3 bases and 5 bases, there was a span of 14 bases. CDR3 length: 15 amino acids. Germline-derived CDR1 and CDR2 are SGDLS and YYNGEE. Isolation per sample recovered at least 6.5 million PBMCs. The origin of this receptor is a woman between 35 and 50 years old in good health. The chain couples TRBV9 to TRBJ1-4, with D perhaps TRBD1 (5 bases). The specimen was blood. In DNA form, the CDR3 reads TGTGCCAGCAGCGCACTCACAGGAGGAAATGAAAAACTGTTTTTT. Protein: CASSALTGGNEKLFF.